These 22 T cell receptor beta chains originate from one sample sequenced in a study of Graves' ophthalmopathy and Graves' hyperthyroidism. RNA transcripts yielded amplified TCR beta CDR3 regions. First-round RT-PCR employed HTBI primers, with a second-round multiplex PCR after it. TCRdb re-analysed the multiplex PCR reads in MiXCR, keeping a single row per CDR3 protein. Here the sample spans approximately 1.2 million distinct CDR3 sequences, approximately 35% being singletons. The sample comprised peripheral blood or thyroid tissue (not recorded which). All receptors derive from an adult man with Graves' hyperthyroidism.

This rearrangement joins TRBV2 to TRBJ2-5; D is unclear. The DNA end lines up better with TRBJ2-1; the J call may be wrong. This CDR3 region has 16 residues. Per germline, CDR1 SNHLY and CDR2 FYNNEI. Written as DNA, the CDR3 is TGTGCCAGCAGTGAAGATTTCCAGTCCCCCTACAATGAGCAGTTCTTC. It translates to CASSEDFQSPYNEQFF.

This clonotype was seen ten or more times. This sequence joins TRBV5-1 and TRBJ1-6; weak D call: TRBD1 (6 bases). V lost 4 bases, J lost 10 bases, and 21 bases lay in between. Germline V gene data show CDR1 as SGHRS and CDR2 as YFSETQ. The CDR3 extends over 16 amino acids. The chain's CDR3 is CASSPDPTGAGSPLHF. The CDR3 bases are TGCGCCAGCAGCCCCGACCCGACAGGCGCCGGGTCACCCCTCCACTTT.

This clonotype has at least ten counts. The V and J genes are TRBV7-2 and TRBJ1-1; no reliable D call. The CDR3 has 14 residues. Trimming cost V 5 bases and J 1 base, with 11 bases left between them. Germline CDR1 SGHTA, CDR2 FQGNSA. CDR3 DNA sequence: TGTGCCAGCAGCCTAGACCACAGGAACACTGAAGCTTTCTTT. Residues: CASSLDHRNTEAFF.

The chain combines TRBV6-2 or TRBV6-3 with TRBJ2-7; TRBD2 agrees at 10 bases. V lost 11 bases, J lost 6 bases, and 7 bases stayed unmatched. The CDR3 runs 12 residues. Germline V gene sequence: CDR1 MNHEY, CDR2 SVGEGT. The CDR3 is CACGTSVLEQYF. Written as DNA, the CDR3 is TGTGCCTGCGGGACTAGCGTTCTCGAGCAGTACTTC.

This clonotype was seen more than once but under ten times. J is TRBJ2-5 and V is TRBV6-5; TRBD2 agrees at 7 bases. With 6 bases clipped from V and 0 bases from J, the junction kept 7 bases outside the gene matches. Germline V lookup: CDR1 MNHEY, CDR2 SVGAGI. The length of the CDR3 is 15 residues. CDR3 sequence reads: CASRRLAVHQETQYF. The DNA of the CDR3 is TGTGCCAGCAGAAGACTAGCCGTACACCAAGAGACCCAGTACTTC.

Ten or more counts support this clonotype. V is TRBV7-8 and J is TRBJ2-5, with D perhaps TRBD2 (5 bases). Trimming left V 3 bases short and J 7 bases short, with 15 bases between. Germline values: CDR1 SGHVS, CDR2 FQNEAQ. CDR3 size: 14 residues. Here the CDR3 reads CASSLDSEFLTQYF. The CDR3 coding sequence is TGTGCCAGCAGCTTGGACTCCGAGTTCTTGACCCAGTACTTC.

This clonotype showed up just a few times. The chain joins TRBV12-3 or TRBV12-4 to TRBJ2-5; 9 positions match TRBD1. This CDR3 is built from 13 residues. The J segment lost 5 bases and the V segment lost 6 bases, leaving 4 bases of the junction unmatched. CDR3 DNA sequence: TGTGCCAGCAGACGACAGGGGGTGGAGACCCAGTACTTC. This gives the protein CASRRQGVETQYF.

Concerning this clonotype: The junction does not match germline at one end; this may be a read error. This rearrangement joins TRBV7-9 to TRBJ2-7; TRBD1 matches at 8 bases. The CDR3 length is 13 residues. Looked up from germline, CDR1 is SEHNR and CDR2 is FQNEAQ (reference sequence). As DNA, the CDR3 is TGCGCCAGCGGCCGGGACAGGCCCCACGAGCAGTACTTC. Protein sequence: CASGRDRPHEQYF.

This clonotype was found a few times. As the CDR3 is not closed by the conserved phenylalanine or tryptophan, this likely results from a read error. The DNA is omitted, as the CDR3 cannot be located on it reliably, and the CDR3 follows TCRdb's listing. The rearrangement joins TRBV29-1 to TRBJ2-5; TRBD1 is the table's D call, not checked against the DNA. The CDR3 has 10 amino acids, counting both end residues. From germline, CDR1 is SQVTM and CDR2 ANQGSEA. The CDR3: CSVDLKVGVR.

This clonotype was recorded many times. V is TRBV12-3 or TRBV12-4 and J is TRBJ1-2; TRBD1 aligns across 11 bases. J lost 8 bases, V lost 4 bases, and 6 bases had no gene match. This CDR3 has 14 amino acids. The CDR3 region is CASSWTGGAEGYTF. The CDR3 coding sequence is TGTGCCAGCAGTTGGACAGGGGGCGCGGAAGGCTACACCTTC.

This clonotype was detected ten times or more. V gene TRBV5-1 combines with J gene TRBJ1-5; a possible D gene is TRBD1 (6 bases). The CDR3 has 14 amino acids. Trimming left V 4 bases short and J 5 bases short, with 13 bases between. Germline V gene sequence: CDR1 SGHRS, CDR2 YFSETQ. The CDR3 loop is CASSQGGQDQPQHF. The CDR3 coding sequence is TGCGCCAGCAGCCAAGGGGGTCAGGATCAGCCCCAGCATTTT.

The chain is built from TRBV12-3 or TRBV12-4 and TRBJ1-1; TRBD1 is a possible D gene (6 bases). The CDR3 is 14 residues long. The V end lost 5 bases, the J end lost 3 bases, and 13 bases lay between the germline ends. The CDR3 loop is CASSPPGAYTEAFF. The CDR3 DNA follows: TGTGCCAGCAGTCCCCCAGGGGCTTACACTGAAGCTTTCTTT.

This clonotype has more than one count but fewer than ten. The rearrangement joins TRBV3-1 to TRBJ2-2; TRBD1 might be the D (5 bases). In germline, CDR1 is LGHDT, CDR2 YNNKEL (reference sequence). The length of the CDR3 is 15 residues. Trimming took off 2 bases at V and 1 base at J, with 8 bases between the two ends. For the CDR3, the DNA is TGTGCCAGCAGCCAATTCGGACAGAACACCGGGGAGCTGTTTTTT. Translating it yields CASSQFGQNTGELFF.

This clonotype was seen repeatedly, ten times or more. This chain joins TRBV4-3 and TRBJ1-2, with D hard to call. The CDR3 sequence is 14 residues long. Germline V lookup: CDR1 LGHNA, CDR2 YSLEER. Trimming pared 2 bases from V and 6 bases from J, leaving 13 bases between. CDR3 nucleotide sequence: TGCGCCAGCAGCCAACCGGAAACACAGAATGGCTACACCTTC. It encodes CASSQPETQNGYTF.

The V gene is TRBV5-1, the J gene TRBJ1-4, with D unresolved. Between the trimmed V and J ends, which lost 6 bases and 2 bases, there was a span of 8 bases. Germline loops: CDR1 SGHRS, CDR2 YFSETQ. CDR3 length: 13 amino acids. The CDR3 region is CASKDPTNEKLFF. The CDR3 nucleotides are TGCGCCAGCAAGGATCCGACTAATGAAAAACTGTTTTTT. The full variable domain, with the rest looked up from reference TRBV5-1 and TRBJ1-4, is KAGVTQTPRYLIKTRGQQVTLSCSPISGHRSVSWYQQTPGQGLQFLFEYFSETQRNKGNFPGRFSGRQFSNSRSEMNVSTLELGDSALYLCASKDPTNEKLFFGSGTQLSVL.

The chain links TRBV6-5 to TRBJ1-5; D call uncertain. V dropped 6 bases and J dropped 6 bases, with 18 bases sitting between them. The CDR3 extends over 15 amino acids. CDR1 and CDR2 from the germline V gene are MNHEY and SVGAGI. CDR3 DNA sequence: TGTGCCAGCAGATCCCTGGTAGTTTCTGTTCAGCCCCAGCATTTT. Translating gives CASRSLVVSVQPQHF.

This clonotype was recorded at least ten times. The chain couples TRBV7-9 to TRBJ1-4; 10 bases agree with TRBD1. CDR3 length equals 16 residues. V shed 4 bases, J shed 6 bases, and the junction held 8 bases outside the gene matches. Per germline, CDR1 SEHNR and CDR2 FQNEAQ (reference sequence). The CDR3 nucleotides read TGTGCCAGCAGCTCGGAAGCCGGGACAGGGGATGAAAAACTGTTTTTT. Translated: CASSSEAGTGDEKLFF.

This chain uses TRBV20-1 with TRBJ2-7, with TRBD1 matching 8 bases. J gave up 4 bases and V 3 bases, and 20 bases lay outside the gene matches. The CDR3 sequence is 18 residues long. Germline CDR1 is DFQATT and CDR2 is SNEGSKA (reference sequence). The CDR3 coding sequence is TGCAGTGCTAGGAACACCGATTCACCCCTCCAGGGGGCTTACGAGCAGTACTTC. Amino acid sequence: CSARNTDSPLQGAYEQYF.

This clonotype appeared many times. This sequence joins TRBV2 and TRBJ1-5, with unresolved D. This CDR3 contains 14 residues. Trimming shortened V by 1 base and J by 9 bases, and 13 bases separated the two germline ends. Germline values: CDR1 SNHLY, CDR2 FYNNEI. The CDR3 reads CASSEESYSGPQHF. The CDR3 coding sequence is TGTGCCAGCAGTGAAGAAAGTTACTCGGGGCCCCAGCATTTT.

V gene TRBV25-1 combines with J gene TRBJ1-5; D not resolved. CDR3 size: 13 residues. Between the trimmed V and J ends, which lost 10 bases and 1 base, there was a span of 11 bases. Germline V gives CDR1 MGHDK, CDR2 SYGVNS. The CDR3 DNA reads as TGTGCCACAAGACACCTAAGCAATCAGCCCCAGCATTTT. This gives the protein CATRHLSNQPQHF.

The V call is TRBV15, the J call TRBJ2-7; unclear D gene. The CDR3 extends over 15 amino acids. Germline lookup yields CDR1 LNHNV and CDR2 YYDKDF (reference sequence). V lost 4 bases, J lost 1 base, and 14 bases lay in between. CDR3 coding DNA: TGTGCCACCAGCACGGAGACATCTAGATCCTACGAGCAGTACTTC. It codes for CATSTETSRSYEQYF.

This chain links TRBV29-1 with TRBJ1-1; unclear D gene. The CDR3 is 13 residues long. In germline, CDR1 is SQVTM, CDR2 ANQGSEA. V gave up 2 bases and J gave up 1 base, with 8 bases separating them. CDR3 protein: CSVETQKNTEAFF. The CDR3, as DNA: TGCAGCGTTGAAACACAGAAGAACACTGAAGCTTTCTTT.